This T cell receptor (beta chain) was captured by sequencing in a study of control samples from healthy donors and cancer patients. Sequenced by immunoSEQ multiplex PCR; TCRdb stores in-frame clones only, minus some. The sample contains 130,000 or so clones, 80% to 95% of which appear only once. The CDR3 runs 15 residues. CDR1 is MDHEN and CDR2 is SYDVKM in the germline V gene. Trimming stripped 10 bases from V and 10 bases from J, with 26 bases between. The sequence was collected from a man aged 35 to 55 in good health. The source material was blood. This chain links TRBV28 with TRBJ1-5; possible D gene TRBD1, 6 bases. CDR3 protein: CATRQVESWGYPQHF. As DNA, the CDR3 is TGTGCCACCAGACAGGTTGAGTCATGGGGATATCCCCAGCATTTT. Full variable domain (remainder filled in from reference TRBV28 and TRBJ1-5): DVKVTQSSRYLVKRTGEKVFLECVQDMDHENMFWYRQDPGLGLRLIYFSYDVKMKEKGDIPEGYSVSREKKERFSLILESASTNQTSMYLCATRQVESWGYPQHFGDGTRLSIL.